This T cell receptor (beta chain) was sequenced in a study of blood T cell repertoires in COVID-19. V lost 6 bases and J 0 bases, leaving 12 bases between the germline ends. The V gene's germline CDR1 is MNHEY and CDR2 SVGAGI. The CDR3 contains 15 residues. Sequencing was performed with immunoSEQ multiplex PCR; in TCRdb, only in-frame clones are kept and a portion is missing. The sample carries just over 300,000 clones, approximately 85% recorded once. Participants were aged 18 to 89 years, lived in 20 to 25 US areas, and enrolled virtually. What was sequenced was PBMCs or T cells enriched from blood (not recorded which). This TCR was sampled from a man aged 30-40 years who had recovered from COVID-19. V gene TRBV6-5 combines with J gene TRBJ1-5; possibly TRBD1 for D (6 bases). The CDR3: CASRAGTLSNQPQHF. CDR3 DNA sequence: TGTGCCAGCAGGGCAGGGACACTTAGCAATCAGCCCCAGCATTTT.